The 25 T cell receptor beta chains reported below all come from one sample, sequenced in a study of identical twins. MiXCR, run by TCRdb on the 5' RACE reads, gives a single entry per CDR3 protein. The sample contains 200,000 to 300,000 distinct CDR3 sequences, about 10% of which appear only once. The sequenced sample consisted of memory T cells sorted from blood. The receptors shown here come from a man in his fifties or sixties in good health.

This clonotype was detected only a few times. J is TRBJ2-7 and V is TRBV7-2, with D unresolved. The germline gives CDR1 SGHTA, CDR2 FQGNSA. The CDR3 extends over 11 amino acids. Trimming shortened V by 6 bases and J by 6 bases, and 9 bases separated the two germline ends. CDR3 loop: CASRALAEQYF. CDR3 coding DNA: TGTGCCAGCAGAGCCTTGGCCGAGCAGTACTTC.

This clonotype was counted many times. V is TRBV5-6 and J is TRBJ2-5, with a tentative D call TRBD1 (5 bases). V was cut by 4 bases and J by 5 bases, with 12 bases left in between. CDR3 length: 13 amino acids. Looked up from germline, CDR1 is SGHDT and CDR2 is YYEEEE. CDR3 sequence reads: CASSLLGPETQYF. The CDR3, as DNA: TGTGCCAGCAGCCTTTTGGGGCCCGAGACCCAGTACTTC.

This clonotype was counted many times. The chain links TRBV7-8 to TRBJ2-5, with a tentative D call TRBD2 (5 bases). Germline CDR1 SGHVS, CDR2 FQNEAQ. This CDR3 has 15 amino acids. V was shortened by 1 base and J by 5 bases, with 14 bases between the two germline ends. The CDR3 sequence: CASSLVEGSGETQYF. The CDR3 coding sequence is TGTGCCAGCAGCTTAGTCGAGGGTAGTGGGGAGACCCAGTACTTC.

In its sample, this clonotype was seen many times. V and J are TRBV9 and TRBJ1-5; 10 bases match TRBD1. The CDR3 is made up of 23 amino acids. CDR1 and CDR2 (germline): SGDLS, YYNGEE. V was pared by 1 base and J by 0 bases, with 22 bases of the junction left unmatched. The CDR3 DNA follows: TGTGCCAGCAGCGTAACGTACCCCCTTTGGACAGGGGGGGGTCTGTATAGCAATCAGCCCCAGCATTTT. Residues: CASSVTYPLWTGGGLYSNQPQHF.

V and J are TRBV10-3 and TRBJ2-7; D gene unclear. The CDR3 sequence is 15 residues long. Trimming removed 3 bases at V and 0 bases at J, with 12 bases between. Germline V gives CDR1 ENHRY, CDR2 SYGVKD. The CDR3 nucleotides read TGTGCCATCAGTGACCATCGGAAGGGCTCCTACGAGCAGTACTTC. Translating it yields CAISDHRKGSYEQYF.

The chain employs TRBV7-2 and TRBJ2-1; 10 bases are a match to TRBD2. This CDR3 has 17 amino acids. The V segment lost 0 bases and the J segment 6 bases; nucleotides outside the gene matches: 8. The germline gives CDR1 SGHTA, CDR2 FQGNSA. CDR3 nucleotides: TGTGCCAGCAGCTTAGCGAGCGGGAGGGCCCCGGGCAATGAGCAGTTCTTC. This encodes CASSLASGRAPGNEQFF.

This clonotype was found many times. The V gene is TRBV20-1, the J gene TRBJ2-3; TRBD2 matches 7 bases. V lost 4 bases to trimming and J lost 4 bases; unmatched junction nucleotides: 8. CDR3 length: 14 amino acids. The germline gives CDR1 DFQATT, CDR2 SNEGSKA (reference sequence). This CDR3 reads CSAKGGRIADTQYF. CDR3 coding DNA: TGCAGTGCTAAGGGCGGGAGAATTGCAGATACGCAGTATTTT.

This clonotype was picked up a small number of times. The chain uses TRBV6-2 or TRBV6-3 and TRBJ2-7, with 8 bases lining up with TRBD1. Germline trimming cut 6 bases from V and 2 bases from J; bases unmatched to any gene: 6. The CDR3 contains 14 residues. Germline values: CDR1 MNHEY, CDR2 SVGEGT. In nucleotides, the CDR3 is TGTGCCAGCAGGACTCGGACAGGGACCTACGAGCAGTACTTC. The encoded protein is CASRTRTGTYEQYF.

This clonotype has just a few counts. CDR3 in amino acids: CSVEDRDRVTGNYGYTF. The CDR3 nucleotides read TGCAGCGTTGAAGACCGGGACAGGGTAACGGGGAACTATGGCTACACCTTC. V usage is TRBV29-1 and J usage is TRBJ1-2, with 9 bases lining up with TRBD1. After removal of 0 bases from V and 2 bases from J, the junction contained 10 bases not matched to a gene. Germline V gene data show CDR1 as SQVTM and CDR2 as ANQGSEA. The CDR3 loop spans 17 amino acids.

This clonotype was counted at least ten times. This rearrangement joins TRBV20-1 to TRBJ2-5; 10 positions agree with TRBD2. The germline CDR1 and CDR2 sequences are DFQATT and SNEGSKA (reference sequence). The CDR3 runs to 15 residues. The junction had 9 bases not matched to a gene; V was cut back by 3 bases and J by 5 bases. CDR3 region: CSASFLAGAGETQYF. CDR3 sequence (DNA): TGCAGTGCTAGTTTTCTAGCGGGAGCTGGGGAGACCCAGTACTTC.

This clonotype was counted many times. The chain has TRBV10-3 and TRBJ2-5; 8 bases are a match to TRBD1. The CDR3 runs to 12 residues. V was clipped by 6 bases and J by 5 bases; unmatched bases: 2. CDR1 is ENHRY, CDR2 SYGVKD, per germline. The CDR3 coding sequence is TGTGCCATCAGCACAGGGGGTGAGACCCAGTACTTC. Protein sequence: CAISTGGETQYF.

This clonotype appeared a few times. This chain connects TRBV5-1 to TRBJ1-1, with D perhaps TRBD1 (6 bases). This CDR3 spans 15 amino acids. The V end lost 3 bases, the J end lost 1 base, and 13 bases lay between the germline ends. Germline-derived CDR1 and CDR2 are SGHRS and YFSETQ. The CDR3: CASSSSGTTNTEAFF. In DNA form, the CDR3 reads TGCGCCAGCAGCTCTTCCGGGACAACGAACACTGAAGCTTTCTTT. The variable domain in full, with the rest retrieved from reference TRBV5-1 and TRBJ1-1, is KAGVTQTPRYLIKTRGQQVTLSCSPISGHRSVSWYQQTPGQGLQFLFEYFSETQRNKGNFPGRFSGRQFSNSRSEMNVSTLELGDSALYLCASSSSGTTNTEAFFGQGTRLTVV.

This clonotype was observed at least ten times. V is TRBV5-1 and J is TRBJ2-1, with 10 positions matching TRBD1. The trim removed 0 bases at V and 7 bases at J, leaving 4 bases unmatched. The CDR3 totals 15 residues. Germline V gene sequence: CDR1 SGHRS, CDR2 YFSETQ. The CDR3 nucleotides are TGCGCCAGCAGCTTGGGCGGGACAGGGGAAAATGAGCAGTTCTTC. Translating gives CASSLGGTGENEQFF.

The sample holds many counts of this clonotype. This chain joins TRBV20-1 and TRBJ1-1; 7 nucleotides align to TRBD1. Germline trimming cut 5 bases from V and 0 bases from J; bases unmatched to any gene: 9. The CDR3 has 15 amino acids. Germline-derived CDR1 and CDR2 are DFQATT and SNEGSKA (reference sequence). The CDR3: CSAVDRVWVNTEAFF. For the CDR3, the DNA is TGCAGTGCTGTTGACAGGGTTTGGGTGAACACTGAAGCTTTCTTT.

Remarks on this clonotype: A much larger clone sits a single nucleotide away, making a read error possible. This chain uses TRBV5-1 with TRBJ2-7, with a tentative D call TRBD2 (7 bases). V was clipped by 2 bases and J by 4 bases, with 13 bases between them. The CDR3 has 14 amino acids. The germline CDR1 and CDR2 sequences are SGHRS and YFSETQ. The CDR3 is CASSFRRGAYEQYF. The CDR3 coding sequence is TGCGCCAGCAGCTTTAGACGGGGGGCTTACGAGCAGTACTTC.

For the CDR3, the DNA is TGTGCCAGCAGCCCCCGGACAGGGGGCGCGGATACGCAGTATTTT. Protein product: CASSPRTGGADTQYF. The chain carries TRBV7-8 and TRBJ2-3; TRBD1 matches at 11 bases. The ends lost 5 bases at V and 6 bases at J; junction bases unmatched: 7. This CDR3 has 15 residues. Germline V gene sequence: CDR1 SGHVS, CDR2 FQNEAQ.

The chain employs TRBV28 and TRBJ1-2; 7 bases map to TRBD1. J was trimmed by 4 bases and V by 7 bases; bases with no gene match: 3. The CDR3 length is 12 residues. CDR1 and CDR2 from the germline V gene are MDHEN and SYDVKM. The CDR3 nucleotides read TGTGCCAGCATACAGGGGACCTATGGCTACACCTTC. Its protein product is CASIQGTYGYTF.

This clonotype came up a few times. The V and J genes are TRBV5-5 and TRBJ2-7; 8 bases match TRBD1. The CDR3 covers 14 residues. CDR1 and CDR2 from the germline V gene are SGHKS and YYEKEE (reference sequence). The V and J ends lost 2 bases and 5 bases, in that order; junction bases with no gene match: 6. This chain's CDR3 is CASSFRVRGHEQYF. The CDR3 nucleotides are TGTGCCAGCAGCTTCAGAGTCAGGGGGCACGAGCAGTACTTC.

This clonotype was observed a handful of times. The chain carries TRBV20-1 and TRBJ2-5; D uncertain. CDR3 length: 11 residues. Trimming removed 2 bases from V and 3 bases from J, with 4 bases in between. Germline V gene lookup returns CDR1 DFQATT and CDR2 SNEGSKA (reference sequence). The CDR3 DNA follows: TGCAGTGCTAGAAGTAAAGAGACCCAGTACTTC. Its translation: CSARSKETQYF.

This clonotype was recorded at least ten times. The CDR3 DNA sequence: TGTGCCAGCACGGCGGGAGTCAGTGGCACCGGGGAGCTGTTTTTT. Protein product: CASTAGVSGTGELFF. The rearrangement joins TRBV25-1 to TRBJ2-2; 7 nucleotides align to TRBD2. The CDR3 loop spans 15 amino acids. V gave up 7 bases and J gave up 4 bases; unmatched junction bases: 9. Germline-derived CDR1 and CDR2 are MGHDK and SYGVNS. The full variable domain, completed using reference TRBV25-1 and TRBJ2-2, is EADIYQTPRYLVIGTGKKITLECSQTMGHDKMYWYQQDPGMELHLIHYSYGVNSTEKGDLSSESTVSRIRTEHFPLTLESARPSHTSQYLCASTAGVSGTGELFFGEGSRLTVL.

The sample holds a few counts of this clonotype. The chain has TRBV14 and TRBJ1-6; TRBD1 is a possible D gene (5 bases). CDR1 SGHDN and CDR2 FVKESK come from the germline V gene. Trimming removed 0 bases at V and 4 bases at J, with 7 bases between. This CDR3 is built from 15 residues. CDR3 residues: CASSQEGLYNSPLHF. In DNA form, the CDR3 reads TGTGCCAGCAGCCAAGAGGGACTGTATAATTCACCCCTCCACTTT. Filled out from reference TRBV14 and TRBJ1-6, the complete variable domain reads EAGVTQFPSHSVIEKGQTVTLRCDPISGHDNLYWYRRVMGKEIKFLLHFVKESKQDESGMPNNRFLAERTGGTYSTLKVQPAELEDSGVYFCASSQEGLYNSPLHFGNGTRLTVT.

This clonotype was counted ten times or more. The V call is TRBV20-1, the J call TRBJ1-6; D possibly corresponds to TRBD1 (6 bases). CDR3 length: 15 amino acids. V lost 3 bases and J lost 7, with 16 bases in between. Germline CDR1 DFQATT, CDR2 SNEGSKA (reference sequence). The CDR3 here is CSASSGTSINSPLHF. In DNA, the CDR3 is TGCAGTGCTAGCTCCGGGACATCTATAAATTCACCCCTCCACTTT.

This clonotype was counted ten times or more. This sequence joins TRBV7-9 and TRBJ2-1, with D uncertain. The CDR3 loop spans 12 amino acids. Trimming removed 2 bases from V and 7 bases from J, with 6 bases in between. Germline loops: CDR1 SEHNR, CDR2 FQNEAQ (reference sequence). CDR3 in DNA: TGTGCCAGCAGCTTACAAGTGAATGAGCAGTTCTTC. Protein sequence: CASSLQVNEQFF.

This clonotype was counted a few times. The V and J genes are TRBV11-2 and TRBJ2-5; TRBD1 agrees at 10 bases. The V gene end was trimmed by 1 base and the J gene end by 4 bases; junction bases not matched to a gene: 12. The CDR3 is made up of 18 amino acids. Germline V gene lookup returns CDR1 SGHAT and CDR2 FQNNGV. As DNA, the CDR3 is TGTGCCAGCAGCTTAGGGGCTCCGGGACAGGGGTTGTCAGAGACCCAGTACTTC. It specifies CASSLGAPGQGLSETQYF.

The V gene is TRBV27, the J gene TRBJ2-1, with 8 bases matching TRBD2. In germline, CDR1 is MNHEY, CDR2 SMNVEV (reference sequence). The CDR3 sequence is 16 residues long. V lost 2 bases to trimming and J lost 0 bases; unmatched junction nucleotides: 3. The CDR3 DNA reads as TGTGCCAGCAGTTTAAGCGGGAGACACTCCTACAATGAGCAGTTCTTC. This gives the protein CASSLSGRHSYNEQFF.